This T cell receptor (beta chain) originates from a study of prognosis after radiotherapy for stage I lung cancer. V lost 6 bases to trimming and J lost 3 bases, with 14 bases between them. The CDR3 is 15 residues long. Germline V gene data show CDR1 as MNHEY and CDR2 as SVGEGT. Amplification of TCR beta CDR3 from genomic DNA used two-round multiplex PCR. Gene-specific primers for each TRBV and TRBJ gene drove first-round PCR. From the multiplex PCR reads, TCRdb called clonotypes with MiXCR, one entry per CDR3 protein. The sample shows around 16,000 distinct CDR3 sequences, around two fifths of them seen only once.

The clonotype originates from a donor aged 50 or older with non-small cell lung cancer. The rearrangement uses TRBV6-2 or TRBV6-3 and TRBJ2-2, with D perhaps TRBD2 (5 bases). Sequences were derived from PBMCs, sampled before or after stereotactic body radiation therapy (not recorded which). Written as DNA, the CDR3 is TGTGCCAGCAGCGACTCCCCGGGGTACACCGGGGAGCTGTTTTTT. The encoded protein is CASSDSPGYTGELFF.